The T cell receptor beta chain under discussion was sequenced for a study of T cell changes during pregnancy in multiple sclerosis. Data came from immunoSEQ multiplex PCR; TCRdb stores just in-frame clones and leaves some out. The table records about 50,000 clones, approximately 94% of them present only once. V was clipped by 6 bases and J by 4 bases; unmatched bases: 12. The CDR3 runs 16 residues. Germline V gene lookup returns CDR1 SNHLY and CDR2 FYNNEI. The source material was CD4+ T cells from peripheral blood mononuclear cells, sampled in the third trimester of pregnancy. This clonotype originated in a female donor with multiple sclerosis, enrolled in a pregnancy study. The V and J genes are TRBV2 and TRBJ2-1; 7 positions agree with TRBD1. CDR3 residues: CASRETGTAFYNEQFF. As DNA, the CDR3 is TGTGCCAGCAGAGAAACCGGGACAGCTTTTTACAATGAGCAGTTCTTC.